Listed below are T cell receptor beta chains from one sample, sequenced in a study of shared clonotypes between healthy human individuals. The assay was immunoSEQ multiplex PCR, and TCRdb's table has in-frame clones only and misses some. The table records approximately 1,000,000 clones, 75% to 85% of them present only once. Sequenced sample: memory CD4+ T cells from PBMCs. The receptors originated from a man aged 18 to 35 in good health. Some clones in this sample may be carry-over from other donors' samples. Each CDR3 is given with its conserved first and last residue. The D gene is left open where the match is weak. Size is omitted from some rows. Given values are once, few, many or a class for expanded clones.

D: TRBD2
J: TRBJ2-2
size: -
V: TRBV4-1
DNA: TGCGCCAGCAGCCAGGGACTAGCGGGAGTTTCCGGGGAGCTGTTTTTT
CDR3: CASSQGLAGVSGELFF

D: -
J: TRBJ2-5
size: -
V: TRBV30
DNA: TGTGCCTGGAGTGGGGGGGCACAAGAGACCCAGTACTTC
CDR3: CAWSGGAQETQYF

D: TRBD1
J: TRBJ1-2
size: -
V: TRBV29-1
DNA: TGCAGCTTCCAAGGGGACGGCAGGGGGTATGGCTACACCTTC
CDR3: CSFQGDGRGYGYTF

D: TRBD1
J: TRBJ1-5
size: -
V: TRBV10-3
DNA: TGTGCCATCAGTGAGTCCGGGGACAGGCGTAAAAATCAGCCCCAGCATTTT
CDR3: CAISESGDRRKNQPQHF

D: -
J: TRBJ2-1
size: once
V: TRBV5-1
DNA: TGCGCCAGCGGATGGGGATGGTCCTACAATGAGCAGTTCTTC
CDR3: CASGWGWSYNEQFF

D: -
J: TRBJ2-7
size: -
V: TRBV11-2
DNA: TGTGCCAGCAGCTTAGATCGGTCAGGGAGGCAGTACTTC
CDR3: CASSLDRSGRQYF

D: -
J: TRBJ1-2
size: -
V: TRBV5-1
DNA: TGCGCCAGCAGCCCCGACCCACAAGGCTATGGCTACACCTTC
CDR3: CASSPDPQGYGYTF

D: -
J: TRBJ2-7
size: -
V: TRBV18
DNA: TGTGCCAGCTCCCTCAGGGTCACGGAGCAGTACTTC
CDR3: CASSLRVTEQYF

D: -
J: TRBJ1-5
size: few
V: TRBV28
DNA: TGTGCCAGCAGTTTGGGCGGGGCAAGGGCCCAGCATTTT
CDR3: CASSLGGARAQHF

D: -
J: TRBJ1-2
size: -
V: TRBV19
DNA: TGTGCCAGTAGTAGCAACAGGGAACCCTATGGCTACACCTTC
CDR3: CASSSNREPYGYTF

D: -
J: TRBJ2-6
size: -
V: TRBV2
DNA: TGTGCCAGCAGAGGGGGGTCCTCAGGGGCCAACGTCCTGACTTTC
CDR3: CASRGGSSGANVLTF

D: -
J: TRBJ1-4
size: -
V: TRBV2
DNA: TGTGCCATACGAACAAAGGACCTTAATGAGTTAAAACTGTTTTTT
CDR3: CAIRTKDLNELKLFF

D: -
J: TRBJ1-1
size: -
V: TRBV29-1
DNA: TGCAGCGTTGAAGAAATACAGGGTAACACTGAAGCTTTCTTT
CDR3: CSVEEIQGNTEAFF

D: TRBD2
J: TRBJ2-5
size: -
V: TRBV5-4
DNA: TGTGCCAGCAGCTTTCGGAGGGGACTAGCAGTTCAAGAGACCCAGTACTTC
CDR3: CASSFRRGLAVQETQYF

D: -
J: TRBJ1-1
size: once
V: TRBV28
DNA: TGTGCCAGCAGTTTAGAGGGGAGTGGGAACACTGAAGCTTTCTTT
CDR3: CASSLEGSGNTEAFF

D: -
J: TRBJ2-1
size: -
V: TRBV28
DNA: TGTGCCAGCATGGGTAGGAACTACAATGAGCAGTTCTTC
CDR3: CASMGRNYNEQFF

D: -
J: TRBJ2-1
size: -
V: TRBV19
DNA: TGTGCCATCACTTATTACAATGAGCAGTTCTTC
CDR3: CAITYYNEQFF

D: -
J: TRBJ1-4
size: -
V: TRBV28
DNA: TGTGCCAGCAGTTTTCGACAGGTCGGGGGAGAAAAACTGTTTTTT
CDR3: CASSFRQVGGEKLFF

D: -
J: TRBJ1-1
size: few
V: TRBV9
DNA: TGTGCCAGCAGCGCCTCCGGGACCCCAGCGGAGTTT
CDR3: CASSASGTPAEF

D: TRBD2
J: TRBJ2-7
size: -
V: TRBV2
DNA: TGTGCCAGCATCCCCGGGGGGGTGAGCTACGAGCAGTACTTC
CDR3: CASIPGGVSYEQYF

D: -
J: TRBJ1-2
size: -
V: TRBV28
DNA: TGTGCCAGCAGTTTAGATTATGGCTACACCTTC
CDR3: CASSLDYGYTF

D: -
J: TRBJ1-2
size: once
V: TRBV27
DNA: TGTGCCAGCAGTTTAAGTTGGGGGATCGGGAACTATGGCTACACCTTC
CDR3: CASSLSWGIGNYGYTF

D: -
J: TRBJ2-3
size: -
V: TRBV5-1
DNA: TGCGCCAGCAACTTGGAGGGCTCAGATACGCAGTATTTT
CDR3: CASNLEGSDTQYF

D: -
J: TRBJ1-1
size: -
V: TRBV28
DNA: TGTGCCAGCATAGGGGAGGCGAGGACTGAAGCTTTCTTT
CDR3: CASIGEARTEAFF

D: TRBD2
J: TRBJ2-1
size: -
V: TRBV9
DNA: TGTGCCAGCAGCGTTGCGTCGAGCGGGAGGGCTCTCTCCTACAATGAGCAGTTCTTC
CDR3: CASSVASSGRALSYNEQFF

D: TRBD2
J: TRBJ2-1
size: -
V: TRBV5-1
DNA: TGCGCCAGCAGCTCGGGACTAGCGGGAGGGCCAGGTGAGCAGTTCTTC
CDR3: CASSSGLAGGPGEQFF

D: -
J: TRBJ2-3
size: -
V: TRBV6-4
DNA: TGTGCCAGCAGTGACGGGACAGATACGCAGTATTTT
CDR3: CASSDGTDTQYF

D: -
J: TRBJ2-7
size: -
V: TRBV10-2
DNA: TGCGCCAGCACCCTACTGGGGGGGGCGTACGAGCAGTACTTC
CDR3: CASTLLGGAYEQYF

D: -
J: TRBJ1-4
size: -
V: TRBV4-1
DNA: TGCGCCAGCAGCCATTCCCAGGCCCGTTTAGGAGAAAAACTGTTTTTT
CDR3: CASSHSQARLGEKLFF

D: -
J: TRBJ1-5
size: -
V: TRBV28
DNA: TGTGCCAGCAGTTTCAGTAGTAGAGGGGGGAATCAGCCCCAGCATTTT
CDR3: CASSFSSRGGNQPQHF

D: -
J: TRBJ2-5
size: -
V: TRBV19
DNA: TGTGCCACTCAGTTAGAAGAGACCCAGTACTTC
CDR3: CATQLEETQYF